This T cell receptor (beta chain) was recovered during a study of OX40 agonist ivuxolimab in advanced cancers. At the level of the whole study: Ivuxolimab, which targeted the costimulatory receptor OX40 (CD134), was an agonistic, fully human IgG2 monoclonal antibody. Three dose-escalation patients achieved partial responses, one with hepatocellular carcinoma and two with cutaneous melanoma. A male proportion of roughly 85% and a mean age of about 60 years, ranging from 23 to 79, were recorded for the dose-escalation cohort. Intravenous ivuxolimab was administered to patients every 2 weeks at six dose levels: 0.01, 0.1, 0.3, 1.5, 3 and 10 mg/kg. The purpose of peripheral TCRbeta sequencing was to test whether ivuxolimab changed TCR sequence diversity and led to clonal T-cell expansion. The paper describes the monotherapy dose-escalation part (N ≈ 50 patients) of the phase I trial of ivuxolimab. Of the roughly 51 dose-escalation patients, hepatocellular carcinoma was present in around 20, melanoma in roughly 15, renal cell carcinoma in 9 and head and neck cancer in 9. Prior anti-PD-1, anti-PD-L1 or anti-CTLA-4 therapy was permitted, and about two fifths of dose-escalation patients had received checkpoint inhibitors.

Trimming accounts for 5 bases at V and 0 bases at J, while the number of junction bases matched to no gene is 3. The germline V gene encodes CDR1 SGHAT and CDR2 FQDESV (reference sequence). From cysteine to phenylalanine, the CDR3 is 16 amino acids long. CDR3 DNA is the only sequence kept; it has 48 bases, read in frame from the first base. This clone was detected only a few times. Its target antigen remains unknown. No base qualities exist here, and no much larger clone lies one base off it. Genomic DNA was extracted from sorted cells for sequencing of the TCRbeta CDR3 region. The immunoSEQ Assay was used for sequencing of TCRbeta CDR3 regions. TCRdb carries this immuneACCESS record with in-frame sequences only. Its versions omit some clonotypes, under half of them owing to an unresolved V gene in the studies checked, with the rest unexplained. This sample has some 48,000 clones in its table, and around nine tenths of those were observed once. The top ten clonotypes cover 1.9% of the sample.

The full study reports these points: Partial responders in the 0.1-3.0 mg/kg groups had among the lowest normalized peripheral clonal expansion, especially among CD8+ T cells. After ivuxolimab, CD8+ T cells had more expanded clones than CD4+ T cells on average. Low levels of normalized T-cell clonal expansion were also seen in some patients who did not respond. The antigen specificity of the peripheral T cells that underwent clonal expansion was not determined. At doses from 0.1 to 3.0 mg/kg, clonal expansion was seen in both CD4+ and CD8+ blood T cells between baseline and week 6.

Patients with a history of autoimmune disease or receiving systemic immunosuppression were excluded from the trial. Peripheral blood for TCR sequencing was drawn from every dose cohort at baseline, at cycle 4 day 1 and at cycle 7 day 1. The samples were drawn from a first-in-human, open-label, multicenter phase I dose-escalation trial of ivuxolimab. Adults with locally advanced or metastatic melanoma, renal cell carcinoma, hepatocellular carcinoma or head and neck squamous cell carcinoma were enrolled in the trial. Before TCR sequencing, CD4+ and CD8+ T cells were separately sorted from peripheral blood.

The sequence came from an adult with an advanced solid tumor such as melanoma, head and neck, liver or kidney cancer. Sample: CD4+ or CD8+ T cells sorted from blood, taken in a trial of the OX40 agonist ivuxolimab. Recombination linked TRBV11-1 to TRBJ2-4; 11 bases in the middle match TRBD2. The CDR3 protein is CASSRGTSGAKNIQYF. The nucleotide sequence reads as follows: TGTGCCAGCAGCCGAGGGACTAGCGGAGCCAAAAACATTCAGTACTTC.